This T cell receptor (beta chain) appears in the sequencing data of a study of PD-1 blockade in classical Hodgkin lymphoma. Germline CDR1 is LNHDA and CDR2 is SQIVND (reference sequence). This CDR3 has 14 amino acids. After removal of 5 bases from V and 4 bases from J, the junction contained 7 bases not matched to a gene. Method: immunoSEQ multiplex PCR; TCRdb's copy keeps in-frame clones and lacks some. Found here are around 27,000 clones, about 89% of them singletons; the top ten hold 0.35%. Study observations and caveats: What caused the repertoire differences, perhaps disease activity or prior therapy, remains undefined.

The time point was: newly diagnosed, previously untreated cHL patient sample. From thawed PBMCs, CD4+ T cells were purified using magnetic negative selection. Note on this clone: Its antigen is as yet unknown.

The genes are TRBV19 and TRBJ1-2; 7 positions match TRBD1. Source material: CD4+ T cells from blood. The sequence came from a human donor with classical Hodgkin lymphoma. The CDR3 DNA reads TGTGCCAGTAGTGCTTCACAGGGGACCTATGGCTACACCTTC. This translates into CASSASQGTYGYTF.